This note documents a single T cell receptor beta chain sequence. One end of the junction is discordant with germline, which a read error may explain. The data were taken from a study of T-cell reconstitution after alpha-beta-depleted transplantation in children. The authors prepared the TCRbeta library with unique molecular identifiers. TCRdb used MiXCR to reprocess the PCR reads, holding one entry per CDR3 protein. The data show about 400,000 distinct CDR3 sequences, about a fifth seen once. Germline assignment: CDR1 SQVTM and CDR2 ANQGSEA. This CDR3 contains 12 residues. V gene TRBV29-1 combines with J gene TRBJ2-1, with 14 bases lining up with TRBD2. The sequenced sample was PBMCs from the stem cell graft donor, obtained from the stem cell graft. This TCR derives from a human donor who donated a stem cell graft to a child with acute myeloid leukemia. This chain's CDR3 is CTGTSGSDEQFF. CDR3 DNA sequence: TGTACAGGGACTAGCGGGAGCGATGAGCAGTTCTTC.